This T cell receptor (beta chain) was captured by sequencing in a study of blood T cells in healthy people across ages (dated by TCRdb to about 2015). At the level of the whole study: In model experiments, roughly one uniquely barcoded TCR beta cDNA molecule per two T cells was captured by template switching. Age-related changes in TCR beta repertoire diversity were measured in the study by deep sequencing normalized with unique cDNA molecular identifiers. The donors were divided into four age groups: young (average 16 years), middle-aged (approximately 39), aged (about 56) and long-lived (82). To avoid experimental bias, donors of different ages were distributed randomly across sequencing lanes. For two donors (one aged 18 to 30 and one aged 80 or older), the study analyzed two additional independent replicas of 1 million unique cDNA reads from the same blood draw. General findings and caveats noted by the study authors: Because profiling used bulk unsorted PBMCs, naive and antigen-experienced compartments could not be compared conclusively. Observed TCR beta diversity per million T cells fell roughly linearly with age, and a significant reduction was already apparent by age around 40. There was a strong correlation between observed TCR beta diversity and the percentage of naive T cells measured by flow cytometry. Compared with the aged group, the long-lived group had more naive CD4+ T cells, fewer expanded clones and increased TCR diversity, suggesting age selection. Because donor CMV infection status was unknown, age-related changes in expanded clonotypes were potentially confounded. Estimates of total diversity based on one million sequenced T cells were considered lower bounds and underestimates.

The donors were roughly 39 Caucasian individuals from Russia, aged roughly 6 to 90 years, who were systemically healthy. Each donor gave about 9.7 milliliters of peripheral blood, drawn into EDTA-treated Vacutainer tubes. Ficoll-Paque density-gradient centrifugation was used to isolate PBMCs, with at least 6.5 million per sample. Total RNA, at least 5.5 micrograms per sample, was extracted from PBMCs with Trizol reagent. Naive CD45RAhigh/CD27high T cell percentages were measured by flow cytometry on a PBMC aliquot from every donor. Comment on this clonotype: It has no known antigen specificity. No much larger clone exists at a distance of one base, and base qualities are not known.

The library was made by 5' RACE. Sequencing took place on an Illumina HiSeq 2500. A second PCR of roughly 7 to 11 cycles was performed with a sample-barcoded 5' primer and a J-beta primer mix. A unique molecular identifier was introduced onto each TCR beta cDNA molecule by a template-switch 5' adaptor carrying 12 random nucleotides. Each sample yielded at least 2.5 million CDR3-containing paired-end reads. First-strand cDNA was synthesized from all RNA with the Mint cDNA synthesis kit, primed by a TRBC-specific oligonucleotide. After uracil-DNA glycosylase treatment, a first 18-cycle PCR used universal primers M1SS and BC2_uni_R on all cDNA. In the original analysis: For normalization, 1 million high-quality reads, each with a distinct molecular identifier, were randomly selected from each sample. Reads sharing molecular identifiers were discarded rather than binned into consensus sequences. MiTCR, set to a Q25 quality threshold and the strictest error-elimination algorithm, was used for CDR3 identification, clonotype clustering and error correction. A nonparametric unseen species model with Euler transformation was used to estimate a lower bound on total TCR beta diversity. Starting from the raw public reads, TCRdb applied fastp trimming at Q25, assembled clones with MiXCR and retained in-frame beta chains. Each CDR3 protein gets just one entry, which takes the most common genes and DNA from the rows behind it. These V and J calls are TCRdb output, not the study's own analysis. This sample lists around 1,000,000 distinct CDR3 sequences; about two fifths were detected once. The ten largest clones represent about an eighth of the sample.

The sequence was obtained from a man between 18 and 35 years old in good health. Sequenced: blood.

CDR3 reads: CASSQGLWGGYNEQFF. The nucleotide sequence reads TGCGCCAGCAGCCAAGGTCTCTGGGGCGGCTACAATGAGCAGTTCTTC. The chain is encoded by TRBV4-3 joined to TRBJ2-1, with a tentative D gene TRBD1 over 5 matching bases. CDR1 and CDR2 (LGHNA, YSLEER) derive from the germline V gene. Spanning cysteine to phenylalanine, the CDR3 consists of 16 amino acids. The read is trimmed to its CDR3 DNA, 48 bases read in frame from base 1. V loses 1 base of germline sequence and J loses 3 bases, and the interval between the two ends is 13 bases.